These 8 T cell receptor beta chains were all obtained from the same sample, sequenced in a study of blood T cells in healthy people across ages (dated by TCRdb to between 2014 and 2017). Receptors were amplified or captured by 5' RACE. TCRdb shows the sequencer as Illumina HiSeq 2500. A second 7 to 11 cycle PCR used a sample-barcoded 5' primer and a J-beta primer mix. TCRdb applied fastp at Q25 and MiXCR to the public reads, then kept only in-frame beta chains. Under each unique CDR3 protein, matching rows form one entry showing the most common genes and DNA. This sample is represented by hundreds of thousands of distinct CDR3 sequences; 47% of them were singletons. The leading ten clones occupy 20% to 25% of the sample. The specimen was blood. These receptors were obtained from a man older than 75 in good health.

The V gene is TRBV7-2, the J gene TRBJ2-4, with 11 bases fitting TRBD2. This CDR3 spans 15 amino acids. Germline V gene data show CDR1 as SGHTA and CDR2 as FQGNSA. After removal of 5 bases from V and 13 bases from J, the junction contained 13 bases not matched to a gene. The DNA for the CDR3 is TGTGCCAGCAGCCCCTCTCTAGCGGGGGGACCCAGGCAGTACTTC. It codes for CASSPSLAGGPRQYF.

This clonotype has just a few counts. This chain uses TRBV10-3 with TRBJ1-6, with a tentative D call TRBD1 (6 bases). The V gene's germline CDR1 is ENHRY and CDR2 SYGVKD. V lost 8 bases to trimming and J lost 8 bases, with 10 bases between them. The length of the CDR3 is 12 residues. The CDR3 here is CAIPTGDSPLHF. For the CDR3, the DNA is TGTGCCATCCCGACAGGAGATTCACCCCTCCACTTT.

V gene TRBV7-2 combines with J gene TRBJ2-2; TRBD1 or TRBD2 may be the D gene (5 bases each). The CDR3 length is 15 residues. Trimming took off 5 bases at V and 3 bases at J, with 13 bases between the two ends. The germline CDR1 and CDR2 sequences are SGHTA and FQGNSA. CDR3 residues: CASSITGTHTGELFF. The CDR3 DNA sequence: TGTGCCAGCAGCATTACCGGGACGCACACCGGGGAGCTGTTTTTT.

This clonotype came up once. This chain joins TRBV6-1 and TRBJ2-5, with TRBD2 matching over 9 bases. Germline V gene lookup returns CDR1 MNHNS and CDR2 SASEGT. The CDR3 extends over 16 amino acids. The ends lost 4 bases at V and 11 bases at J; junction bases unmatched: 17. The DNA for the CDR3 is TGTGCCAGCAGTGCCCGCGGGGGTAGCGGGAGCTATGGGCAGTACTTC. This sequence encodes CASSARGGSGSYGQYF.

The chain combines TRBV6-5 with TRBJ2-2, with TRBD2 matching 11 bases. CDR3 length: 16 amino acids. CDR1 and CDR2 (germline): MNHEY, SVGAGI. J lost 6 bases, V lost 5 bases, and 8 bases had no gene match. CDR3 loop: CASSKPGLAVAGELFF. The CDR3, as DNA: TGTGCCAGCAGTAAACCGGGACTAGCGGTCGCCGGGGAGCTGTTTTTT.

V usage is TRBV12-3 or TRBV12-4 and J usage is TRBJ2-2, with 8 nucleotides matching TRBD1. The CDR3 extends over 16 amino acids. Losses at the gene ends were 7 bases for V and 0 bases for J; bases not matched to a gene: 7. The CDR3 is CASTTGQGANTGELFF. The DNA of the CDR3 is TGTGCCAGCACGACCGGACAGGGAGCGAACACCGGGGAGCTGTTTTTT.

Notes on this clonotype: A much more abundant neighbour one base away suggests this may be a read error. The V call is TRBV7-3, the J call TRBJ2-5; 7 nucleotides agree with TRBD2. The J call could be wrong; TRBJ2-7 is a better fit for the DNA end. The germline CDR1 and CDR2 sequences are SGHTA and FQGTGA. CDR3 length: 13 amino acids. The CDR3 nucleotides read TGTGCCAGCAGCTTCGGACTAGTTGACGAGCAGTACTTC. Encoded protein: CASSFGLVDEQYF.

V usage is TRBV4-3 and J usage is TRBJ2-7, with 12 bases fitting TRBD2. Trimming took 0 bases from V and 6 from J; bases not matched to a gene: 3. Germline lookup yields CDR1 LGHNA and CDR2 YSLEER. The CDR3 is made up of 15 amino acids. CDR3 nucleotides: TGCGCCAGCAGCCAAGATCGGGGACTAGCGGGCGAGCAGTACTTC. The encoded protein is CASSQDRGLAGEQYF.